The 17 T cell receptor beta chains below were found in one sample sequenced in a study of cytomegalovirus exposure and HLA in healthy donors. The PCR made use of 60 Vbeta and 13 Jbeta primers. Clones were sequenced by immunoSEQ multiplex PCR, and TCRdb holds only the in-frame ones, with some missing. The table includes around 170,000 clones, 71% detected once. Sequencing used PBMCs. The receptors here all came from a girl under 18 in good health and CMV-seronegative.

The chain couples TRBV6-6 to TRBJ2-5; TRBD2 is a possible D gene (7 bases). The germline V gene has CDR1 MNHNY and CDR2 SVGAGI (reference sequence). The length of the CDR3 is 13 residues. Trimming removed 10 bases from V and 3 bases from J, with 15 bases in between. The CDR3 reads CATKPGGKETQYF. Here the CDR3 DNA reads TGTGCCACCAAACCGGGGGGCAAAGAGACCCAGTACTTC.

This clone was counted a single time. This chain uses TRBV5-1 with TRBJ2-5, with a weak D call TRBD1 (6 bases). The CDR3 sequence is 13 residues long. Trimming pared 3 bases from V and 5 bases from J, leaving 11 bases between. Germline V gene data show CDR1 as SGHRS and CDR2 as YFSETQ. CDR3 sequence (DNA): TGCGCCAGCAGCTGGGGGCGTCAGGAGACCCAGTACTTC. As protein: CASSWGRQETQYF.

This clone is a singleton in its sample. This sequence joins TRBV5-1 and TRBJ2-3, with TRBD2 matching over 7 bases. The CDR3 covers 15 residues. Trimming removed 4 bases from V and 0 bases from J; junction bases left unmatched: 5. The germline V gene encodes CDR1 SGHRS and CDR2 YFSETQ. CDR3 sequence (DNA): TGCGCCAGCAGCCCCGGGACTACTAGCACAGATACGCAGTATTTT. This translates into CASSPGTTSTDTQYF.

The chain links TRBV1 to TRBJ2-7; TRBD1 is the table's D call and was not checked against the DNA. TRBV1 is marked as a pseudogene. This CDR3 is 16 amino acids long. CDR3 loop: CTSSQGVGTGLYEQYF. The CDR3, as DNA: TGCACCAGCAGCCAAGGCGTGGGGACAGGGCTCTACGAGCAGTACTTC.

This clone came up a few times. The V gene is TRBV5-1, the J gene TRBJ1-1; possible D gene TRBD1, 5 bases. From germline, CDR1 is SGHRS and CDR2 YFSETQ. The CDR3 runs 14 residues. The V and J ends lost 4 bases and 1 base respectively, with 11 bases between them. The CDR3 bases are TGCGCCAGCAGCCCGCGCGGGACGAACACTGAAGCTTTCTTT. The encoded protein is CASSPRGTNTEAFF.

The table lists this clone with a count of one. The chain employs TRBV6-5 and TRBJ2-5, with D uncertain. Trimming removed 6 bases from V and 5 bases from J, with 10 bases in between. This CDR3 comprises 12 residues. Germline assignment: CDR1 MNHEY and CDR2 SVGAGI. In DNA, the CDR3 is TGTGCCAGCAGAGTGATTGCGGAGACCCAGTACTTC. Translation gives CASRVIAETQYF.

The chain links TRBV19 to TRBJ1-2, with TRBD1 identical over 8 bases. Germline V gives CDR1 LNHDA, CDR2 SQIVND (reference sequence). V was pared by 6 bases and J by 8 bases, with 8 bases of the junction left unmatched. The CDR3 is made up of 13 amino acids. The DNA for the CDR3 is TGTGCCAGTAGATGGGACAGGCTTTCCGGCTACACCTTC. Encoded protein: CASRWDRLSGYTF.

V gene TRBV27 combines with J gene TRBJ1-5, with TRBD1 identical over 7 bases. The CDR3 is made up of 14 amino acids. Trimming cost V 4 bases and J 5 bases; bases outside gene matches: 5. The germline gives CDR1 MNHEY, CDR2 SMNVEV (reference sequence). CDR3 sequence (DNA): TGTGCCAGCAGTTCAACACAGGGGTATCAGCCCCAGCATTTT. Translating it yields CASSSTQGYQPQHF.

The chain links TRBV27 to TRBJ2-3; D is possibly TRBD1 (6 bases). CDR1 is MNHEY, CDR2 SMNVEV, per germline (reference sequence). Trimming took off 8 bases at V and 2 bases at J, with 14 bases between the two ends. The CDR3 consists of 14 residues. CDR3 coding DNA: TGTGCCAGCTCGGGACACCCATACACAGATACGCAGTATTTT. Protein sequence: CASSGHPYTDTQYF.

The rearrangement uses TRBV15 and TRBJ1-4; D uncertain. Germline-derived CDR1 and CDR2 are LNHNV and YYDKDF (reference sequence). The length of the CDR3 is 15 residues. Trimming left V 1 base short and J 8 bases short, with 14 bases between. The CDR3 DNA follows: TGTGCCACCAGCAGAGTGCAGGCAGGCGAGGAAAAACTGTTTTTT. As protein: CATSRVQAGEEKLFF.

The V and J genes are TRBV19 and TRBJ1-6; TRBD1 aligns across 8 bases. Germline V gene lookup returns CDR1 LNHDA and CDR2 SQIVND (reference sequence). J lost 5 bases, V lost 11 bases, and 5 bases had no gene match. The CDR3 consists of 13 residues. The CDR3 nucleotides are TGTGCCGTACGGGACAGGAATAATTCACCCCTCCACTTT. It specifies CAVRDRNNSPLHF. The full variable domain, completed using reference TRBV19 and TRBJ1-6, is DGGITQSPKYLFRKEGQNVTLSCEQNLNHDAMYWYRQDPGQGLRLIYYSQIVNDFQKGDIAEGYSVSREKKESFPLTVTSAQKNPTAFYLCAVRDRNNSPLHFGNGTRLTVT.

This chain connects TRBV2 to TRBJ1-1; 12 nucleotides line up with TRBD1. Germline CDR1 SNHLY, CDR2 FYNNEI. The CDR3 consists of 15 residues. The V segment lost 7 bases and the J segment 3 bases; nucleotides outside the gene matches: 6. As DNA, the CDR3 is TGTGCCAGCATGGGACAGGGGGCTTCGGACACTGAAGCTTTCTTT. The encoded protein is CASMGQGASDTEAFF.

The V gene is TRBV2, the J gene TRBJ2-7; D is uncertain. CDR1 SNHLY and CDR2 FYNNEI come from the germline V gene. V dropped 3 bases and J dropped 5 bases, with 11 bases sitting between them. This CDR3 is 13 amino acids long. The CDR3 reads CASSDLGVHEQYF. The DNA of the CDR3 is TGTGCCAGCAGTGATCTAGGCGTCCACGAGCAGTACTTC.

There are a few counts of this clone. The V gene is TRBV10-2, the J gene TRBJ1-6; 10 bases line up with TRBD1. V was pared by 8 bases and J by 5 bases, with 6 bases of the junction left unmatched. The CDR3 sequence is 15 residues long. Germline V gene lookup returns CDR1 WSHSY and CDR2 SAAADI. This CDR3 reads CASRRDRGDNSPLHF. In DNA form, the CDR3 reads TGCGCCAGCCGCCGGGACAGGGGAGATAATTCACCCCTCCACTTT.

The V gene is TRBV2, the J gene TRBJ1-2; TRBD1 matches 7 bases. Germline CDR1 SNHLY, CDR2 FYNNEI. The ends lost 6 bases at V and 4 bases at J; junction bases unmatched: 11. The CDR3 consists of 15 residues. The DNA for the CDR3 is TGTGCCAGCAGGGAAACACAGGGGTGGGCCTATGGCTACACCTTC. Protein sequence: CASRETQGWAYGYTF.

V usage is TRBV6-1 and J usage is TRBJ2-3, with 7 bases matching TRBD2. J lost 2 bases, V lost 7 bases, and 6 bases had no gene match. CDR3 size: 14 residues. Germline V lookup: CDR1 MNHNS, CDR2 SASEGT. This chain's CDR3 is CASTSGPDTDTQYF. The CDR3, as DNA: TGTGCCAGCACTAGCGGTCCGGACACAGATACGCAGTATTTT.

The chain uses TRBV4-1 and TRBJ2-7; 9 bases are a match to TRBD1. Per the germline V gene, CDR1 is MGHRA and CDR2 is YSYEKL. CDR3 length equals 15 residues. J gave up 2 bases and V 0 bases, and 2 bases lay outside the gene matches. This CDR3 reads CASSQDWTGAYEQYF. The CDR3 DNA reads TGCGCCAGCAGCCAAGATTGGACAGGGGCCTACGAGCAGTACTTC.